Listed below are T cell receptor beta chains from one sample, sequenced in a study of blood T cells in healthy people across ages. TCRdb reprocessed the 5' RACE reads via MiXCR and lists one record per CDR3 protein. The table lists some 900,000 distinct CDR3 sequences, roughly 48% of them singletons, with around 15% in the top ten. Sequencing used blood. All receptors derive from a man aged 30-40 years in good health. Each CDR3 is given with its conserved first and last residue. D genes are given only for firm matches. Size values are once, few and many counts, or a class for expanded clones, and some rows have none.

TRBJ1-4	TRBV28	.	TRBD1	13	CACMGTGQEKLFF	TGTGCCTGCATGGGGACAGGCCAGGAAAAACTGTTTTTT
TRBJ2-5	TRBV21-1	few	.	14	CASSKGLAGETQYF	TGTGCCAGCAGCAAAGGTCTAGCTGGGGAGACCCAGTACTTC
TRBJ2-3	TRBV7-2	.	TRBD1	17	CASSYTRGQGRADTQYF	TGTGCCAGCAGCTATACAAGGGGACAGGGGCGGGCAGATACGCAGTATTTT
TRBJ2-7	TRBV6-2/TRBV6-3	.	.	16	CASSYSTSGTSYEQYF	TGTGCCAGCAGTTACTCGACTTCTGGCACCTCCTACGAGCAGTACTTC
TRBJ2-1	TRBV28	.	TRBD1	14	CASKVTGVSDEQFF	TGTGCCAGCAAAGTCACAGGGGTGTCTGATGAGCAGTTCTTC
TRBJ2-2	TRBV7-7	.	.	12	CASSFKGGELFF	TGTGCTAGCAGCTTCAAAGGCGGGGAGCTGTTTTTT
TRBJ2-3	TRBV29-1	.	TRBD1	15	CSVEEGTGMTDTQYF	TGCAGCGTTGAAGAAGGGACAGGTATGACAGATACGCAGTATTTT
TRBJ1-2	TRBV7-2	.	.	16	CASSLASPGTSYGYTF	TGTGCCAGCAGCTTAGCGAGCCCCGGGACAAGTTATGGCTACACCTTC
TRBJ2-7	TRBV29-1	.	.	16	CSVEGAVGGGADEQYF	TGCAGCGTTGAGGGGGCAGTCGGGGGAGGCGCTGACGAGCAGTACTTC
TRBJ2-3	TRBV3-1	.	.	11	CASRMADTQYF	TGTGCCAGCAGAATGGCAGATACGCAGTATTTT
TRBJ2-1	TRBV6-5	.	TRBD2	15	CASSSLGGLRNEQFF	TGTGCCAGCAGTTCTCTGGGGGGACTAAGAAATGAGCAGTTCTTC
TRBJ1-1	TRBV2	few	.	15	CASNPIQGRNTEAFF	TGTGCCAGCAACCCTATCCAGGGGCGGAACACTGAAGCTTTCTTT
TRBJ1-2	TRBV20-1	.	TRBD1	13	CSASARGDRGYTF	TGCAGTGCTAGCGCCAGGGGGGATAGAGGCTACACCTTC
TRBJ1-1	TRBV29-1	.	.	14	CSVTTGAANTEAFF	TGCAGCGTAACCACCGGGGCCGCGAACACTGAAGCTTTCTTT
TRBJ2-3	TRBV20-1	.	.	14	CSARLGQGPDTQYF	TGCAGTGCCCGTTTGGGGCAGGGACCAGATACGCAGTATTTT
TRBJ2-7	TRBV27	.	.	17	CASSLKNWGISSYEQYF	TGTGCCAGCAGTTTGAAGAATTGGGGTATTAGCTCCTACGAGCAGTACTTC
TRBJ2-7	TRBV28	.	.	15	CASSSAGDLSYEQYF	TGTGCCAGCAGTTCGGCCGGAGATCTATCCTACGAGCAGTACTTC
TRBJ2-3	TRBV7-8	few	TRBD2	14	CASSFVGGTDTQYF	TGTGCCAGCAGCTTCGTCGGGGGGACAGATACGCAGTATTTT
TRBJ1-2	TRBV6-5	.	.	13	CASSYERGNGYTF	TGTGCCAGCAGTTACGAAAGGGGAAATGGCTACACCTTC
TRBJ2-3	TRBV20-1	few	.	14	CSSRGVPSTDTQYF	TGCAGTAGCAGGGGGGTACCTAGCACAGATACGCAGTATTTT
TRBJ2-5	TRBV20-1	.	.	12	CSARARMETQYF	TGCAGTGCTAGGGCTAGGATGGAGACCCAGTACTTC
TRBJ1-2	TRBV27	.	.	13	CASSPSISYGYTF	TGTGCCAGCAGCCCTTCGATTTCCTATGGCTACACCTTC
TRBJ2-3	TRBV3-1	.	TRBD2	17	CASSQGERGGVADTQYF	TGTGCCAGCAGCCAAGGGGAGCGGGGGGGTGTCGCAGATACGCAGTATTTT
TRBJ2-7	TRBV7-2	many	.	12	CASSIYSPEQYF	TGTGCCAGCAGCATCTATTCGCCCGAGCAGTACTTC
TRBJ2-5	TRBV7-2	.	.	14	CASTRPLIGETQYF	TGTGCCAGCACCAGACCCCTGATCGGGGAGACCCAGTACTTC
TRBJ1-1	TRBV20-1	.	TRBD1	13	CSARGGQYTEAFF	TGCAGTGCTAGAGGGGGACAGTACACTGAAGCTTTCTTT
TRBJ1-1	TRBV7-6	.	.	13	CASSATTNTEAFF	TGTGCCAGCAGCGCGACAACTAACACTGAAGCTTTCTTT
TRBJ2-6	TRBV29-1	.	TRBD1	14	CSAADRAGANVLTF	TGCAGCGCCGCGGACAGGGCGGGGGCCAACGTCCTGACTTTC
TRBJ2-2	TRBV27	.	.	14	CASRVLANTGELFF	TGTGCCAGCAGGGTACTAGCTAACACCGGGGAGCTGTTTTTT
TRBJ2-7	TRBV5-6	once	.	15	CASSFYDRVEGEQYF	TGTGCCAGCAGCTTTTACGACAGGGTGGAGGGCGAGCAGTACTTC
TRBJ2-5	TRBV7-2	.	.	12	CASSLTLETQYF	TGTGCCAGCAGCTTGACGCTGGAGACCCAGTACTTC
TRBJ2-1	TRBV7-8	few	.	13	CASSRGAENEQFF	TGTGCCAGCAGTCGGGGGGCCGAGAATGAGCAGTTCTTC
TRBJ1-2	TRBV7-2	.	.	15	CASSPPPDGTYGYTF	TGTGCCAGCAGCCCGCCTCCCGACGGAACCTATGGCTACACCTTC
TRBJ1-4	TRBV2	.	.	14	CASAWTATNEKLFF	TGTGCCAGTGCCTGGACAGCAACTAATGAAAAACTGTTTTTT
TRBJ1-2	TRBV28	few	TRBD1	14	CASSDPGQGDGYTF	TGTGCCAGCAGTGATCCGGGACAGGGGGATGGCTACACCTTC
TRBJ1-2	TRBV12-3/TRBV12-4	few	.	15	CASTPSEGIGYGYTF	TGTGCCAGCACCCCGTCGGAGGGAATAGGCTATGGCTACACCTTC
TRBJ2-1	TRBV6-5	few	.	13	CASSNQGAAGKFF	TGTGCCAGCAGTAACCAAGGGGCGGCGGGGAAGTTCTTC
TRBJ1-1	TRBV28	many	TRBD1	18	CASRPHPTGVGGNTEAFF	TGTGCCAGCAGACCCCATCCTACAGGGGTTGGGGGGAACACTGAAGCTTTCTTT
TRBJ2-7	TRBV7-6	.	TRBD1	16	CASSRGTGVSSYEQYF	TGTGCCAGCAGCCGAGGGACAGGGGTAAGCTCCTACGAGCAGTACTTC
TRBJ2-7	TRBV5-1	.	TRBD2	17	CASSFDGSSGSSYEQYF	TGCGCCAGCAGCTTTGACGGGTCTAGCGGGAGCTCCTACGAGCAGTACTTC
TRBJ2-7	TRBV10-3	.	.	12	CAIRGGSYERYF	TGTGCCATCAGGGGCGGCTCCTACGAGCGGTACTTC
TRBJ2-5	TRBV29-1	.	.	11	CSAGQLETQYF	TGCAGCGCTGGACAACTGGAGACCCAGTACTTC
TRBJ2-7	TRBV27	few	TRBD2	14	CASSKTSGSYEQYF	TGTGCCAGCAGTAAGACTAGCGGCTCCTACGAGCAGTACTTC
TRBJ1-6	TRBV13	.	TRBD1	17	CASSDATGGFYNSPLHF	TGTGCCAGCAGCGATGCGACAGGGGGCTTCTATAATTCACCCCTCCACTTT
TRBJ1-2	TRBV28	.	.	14	CASSATGTNYGYTF	TGTGCCAGCAGTGCCACAGGGACTAACTATGGCTACACCTTC
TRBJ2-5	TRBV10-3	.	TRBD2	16	CAIAPSGDHSGETQYF	TGTGCCATCGCTCCTAGCGGGGATCACTCAGGGGAGACCCAGTACTTC
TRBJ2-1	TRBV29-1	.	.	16	CSVTPRGITSYNEQFF	TGCAGCGTGACCCCCCGGGGGATAACGTCCTACAATGAGCAGTTCTTC
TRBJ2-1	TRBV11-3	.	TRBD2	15	CASSMLTSGWGEQFF	TGTGCCAGCAGCATGCTTACTAGCGGATGGGGGGAGCAGTTCTTC
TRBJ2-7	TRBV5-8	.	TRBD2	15	CASSSTSGVPYEQYF	TGTGCCAGCAGCTCGACTAGCGGGGTGCCCTACGAGCAGTACTTC
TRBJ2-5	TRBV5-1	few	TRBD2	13	CASSPIAGKTQYF	TGCGCCAGCAGCCCAATAGCGGGGAAGACCCAGTACTTC
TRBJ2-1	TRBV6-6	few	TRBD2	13	CASSLEGRDEQFF	TGTGCCAGCAGCCTGGAGGGGAGGGATGAGCAGTTCTTC